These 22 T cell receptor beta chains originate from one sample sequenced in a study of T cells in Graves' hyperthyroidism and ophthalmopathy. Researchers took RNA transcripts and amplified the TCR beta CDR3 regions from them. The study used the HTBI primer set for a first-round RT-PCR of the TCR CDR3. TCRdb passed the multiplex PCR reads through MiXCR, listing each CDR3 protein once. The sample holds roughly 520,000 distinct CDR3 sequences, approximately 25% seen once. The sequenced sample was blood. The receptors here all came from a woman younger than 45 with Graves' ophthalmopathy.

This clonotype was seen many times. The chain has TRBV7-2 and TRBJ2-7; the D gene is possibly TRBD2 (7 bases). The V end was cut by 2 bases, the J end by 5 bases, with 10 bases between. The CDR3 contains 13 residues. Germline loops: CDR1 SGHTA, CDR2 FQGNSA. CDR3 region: CASSLKGGNEQYF. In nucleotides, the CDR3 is TGTGCCAGCAGCTTAAAGGGGGGGAACGAGCAGTACTTC.

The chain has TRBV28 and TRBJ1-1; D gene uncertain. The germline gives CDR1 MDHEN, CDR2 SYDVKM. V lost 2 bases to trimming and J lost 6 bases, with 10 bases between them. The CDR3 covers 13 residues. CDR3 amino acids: CASSLTQDAEAFF. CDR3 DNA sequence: TGTGCCAGCAGTTTAACCCAGGACGCTGAAGCTTTCTTT.

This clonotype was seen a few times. Here the CDR3 DNA reads TGTGCCAGCAGCTTAGAGGGTGAGTTAGCGGGATCCTACGAGCAGTACTTC. Residues: CASSLEGELAGSYEQYF. The rearrangement uses TRBV13 and TRBJ2-7; 8 bases line up with TRBD2. In germline, CDR1 is PRHDT, CDR2 FYEKMQ (reference sequence). The ends lost 1 base at V and 1 base at J; junction bases unmatched: 9. The CDR3 loop spans 17 amino acids.

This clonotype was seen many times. CDR3 protein: CASSYDEGQQAFF. The CDR3 bases are TGTGCCAGCAGTTACGATGAGGGACAGCAAGCTTTCTTT. J is TRBJ1-1 and V is TRBV6-2 or TRBV6-3; 7 nucleotides agree with TRBD1. CDR1 MNHEY and CDR2 SVGEGT come from the germline V gene. The J segment lost 9 bases and the V segment lost 2 bases, leaving 6 bases of the junction unmatched. The CDR3 sequence is 13 residues long.

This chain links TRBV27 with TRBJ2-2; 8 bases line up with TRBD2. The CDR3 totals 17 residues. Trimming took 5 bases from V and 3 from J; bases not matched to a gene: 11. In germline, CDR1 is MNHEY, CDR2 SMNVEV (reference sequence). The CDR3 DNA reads TGTGCCAGCAGTACGATATTAGCGGGGTCGCACACCGGGGAGCTGTTTTTT. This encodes CASSTILAGSHTGELFF.

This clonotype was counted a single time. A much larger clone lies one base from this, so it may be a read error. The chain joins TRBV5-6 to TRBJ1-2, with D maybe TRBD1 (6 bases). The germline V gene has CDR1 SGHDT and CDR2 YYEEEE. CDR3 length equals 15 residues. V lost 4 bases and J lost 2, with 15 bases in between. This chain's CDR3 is CASSLMGGVNYGYTF. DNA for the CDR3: TGTGCCAGCAGCCTTATGGGGGGCGTAAACTATGGCTACACCTTC.

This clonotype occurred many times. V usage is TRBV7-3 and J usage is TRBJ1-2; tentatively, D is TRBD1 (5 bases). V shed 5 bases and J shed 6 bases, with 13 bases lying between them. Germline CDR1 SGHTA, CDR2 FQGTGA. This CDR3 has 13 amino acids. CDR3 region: CASSPSVGDGYTF. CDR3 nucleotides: TGTGCCAGCAGCCCTTCAGTAGGGGATGGCTACACCTTC.

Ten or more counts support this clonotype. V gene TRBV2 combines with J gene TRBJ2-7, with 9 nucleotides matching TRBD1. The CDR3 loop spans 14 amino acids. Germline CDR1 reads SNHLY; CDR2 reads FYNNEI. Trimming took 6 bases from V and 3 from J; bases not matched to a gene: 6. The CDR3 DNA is TGTGCCAGCAGCCCGGGACAGGGTTACTACGAGCAGTACTTC. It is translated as CASSPGQGYYEQYF.

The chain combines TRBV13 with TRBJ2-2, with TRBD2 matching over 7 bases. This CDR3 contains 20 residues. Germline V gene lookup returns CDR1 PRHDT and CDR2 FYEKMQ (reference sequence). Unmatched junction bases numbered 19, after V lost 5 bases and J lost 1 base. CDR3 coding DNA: TGTGCCAGCAGCCCTAGTCTGGGGGACCCGACTAGCCGGAACACCGGGGAGCTGTTTTTT. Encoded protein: CASSPSLGDPTSRNTGELFF.

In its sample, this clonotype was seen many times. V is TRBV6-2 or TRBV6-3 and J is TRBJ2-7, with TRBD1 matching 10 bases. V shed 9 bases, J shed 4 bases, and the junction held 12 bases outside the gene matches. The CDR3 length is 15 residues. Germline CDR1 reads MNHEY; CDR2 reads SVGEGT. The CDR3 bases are TGTGCCAGATTGACGAACCGGGACAGGGGATACGAGCAGTACTTC. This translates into CARLTNRDRGYEQYF.

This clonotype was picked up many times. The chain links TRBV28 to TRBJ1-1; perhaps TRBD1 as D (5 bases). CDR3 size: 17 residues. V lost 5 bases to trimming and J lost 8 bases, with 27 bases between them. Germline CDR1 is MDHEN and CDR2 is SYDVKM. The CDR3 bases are TGTGCCAGCAGTCCTATACAATTCCGCCGGGGGAGGTCGGAAGCTTTCTTT. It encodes CASSPIQFRRGRSEAFF.

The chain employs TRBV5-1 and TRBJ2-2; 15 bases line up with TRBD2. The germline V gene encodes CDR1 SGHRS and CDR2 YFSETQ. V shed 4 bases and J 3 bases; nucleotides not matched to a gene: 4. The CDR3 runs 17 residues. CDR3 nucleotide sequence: TGCGCCAGCAGCCCCGGGACTAGCGGGGGGTACACCGGGGAGCTGTTTTTT. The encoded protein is CASSPGTSGGYTGELFF.

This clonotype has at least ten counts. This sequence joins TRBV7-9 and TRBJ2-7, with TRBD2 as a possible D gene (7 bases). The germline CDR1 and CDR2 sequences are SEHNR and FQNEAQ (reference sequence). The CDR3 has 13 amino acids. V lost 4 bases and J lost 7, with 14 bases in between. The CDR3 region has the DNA TGTGCCAGCAGCTGGGCACAGGGAGGGGAGCAGTACTTC. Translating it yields CASSWAQGGEQYF.

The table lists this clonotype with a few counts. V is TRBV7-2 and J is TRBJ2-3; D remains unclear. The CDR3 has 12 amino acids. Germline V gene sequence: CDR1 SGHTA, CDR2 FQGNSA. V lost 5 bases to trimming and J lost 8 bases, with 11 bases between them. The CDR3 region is CASSQSGSTQYF. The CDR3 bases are TGTGCCAGCAGCCAATCCGGTTCTACGCAGTATTTT.

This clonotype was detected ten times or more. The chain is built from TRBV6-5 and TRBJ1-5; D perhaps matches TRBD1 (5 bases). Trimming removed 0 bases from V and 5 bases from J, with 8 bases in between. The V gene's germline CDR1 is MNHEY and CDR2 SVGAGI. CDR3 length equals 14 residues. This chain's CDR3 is CASSYSGEDQPQHF. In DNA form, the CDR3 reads TGTGCCAGCAGTTACTCAGGGGAAGATCAGCCCCAGCATTTT.

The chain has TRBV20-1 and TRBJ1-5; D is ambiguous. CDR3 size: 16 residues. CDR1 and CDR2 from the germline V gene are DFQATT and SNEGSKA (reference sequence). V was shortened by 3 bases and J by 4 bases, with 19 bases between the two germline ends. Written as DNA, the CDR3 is TGCAGTGCTAGTTTGACGCTCACAAAAAATAATCAGCCCCAGCATTTT. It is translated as CSASLTLTKNNQPQHF.

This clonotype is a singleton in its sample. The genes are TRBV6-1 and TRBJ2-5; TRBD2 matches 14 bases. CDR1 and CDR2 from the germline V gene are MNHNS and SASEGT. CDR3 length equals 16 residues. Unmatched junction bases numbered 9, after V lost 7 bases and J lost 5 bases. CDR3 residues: CASTYGTSGSSETQYF. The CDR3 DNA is TGTGCCAGCACCTACGGGACTAGCGGGAGTAGCGAGACCCAGTACTTC.

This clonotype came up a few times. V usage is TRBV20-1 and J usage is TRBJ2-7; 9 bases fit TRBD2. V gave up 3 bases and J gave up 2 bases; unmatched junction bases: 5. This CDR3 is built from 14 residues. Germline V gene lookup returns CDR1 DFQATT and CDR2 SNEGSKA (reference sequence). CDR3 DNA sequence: TGCAGTGCTAGTCTAGCGGGGCTAACCTACGAGCAGTACTTC. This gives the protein CSASLAGLTYEQYF.

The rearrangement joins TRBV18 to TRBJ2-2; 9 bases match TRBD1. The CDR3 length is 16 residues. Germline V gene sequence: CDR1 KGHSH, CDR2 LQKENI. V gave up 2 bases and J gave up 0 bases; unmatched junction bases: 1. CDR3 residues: CASSPGDRANTGELFF. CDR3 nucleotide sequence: TGTGCCAGCTCACCAGGGGACAGGGCGAACACCGGGGAGCTGTTTTTT. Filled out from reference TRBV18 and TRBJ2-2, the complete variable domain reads NAGVMQNPRHLVRRRGQEARLRCSPMKGHSHVYWYRQLPEEGLKFMVYLQKENIIDESGMPKERFSAEFPKEGPSILRIQQVVRGDSAAYFCASSPGDRANTGELFFGEGSRLTVL.

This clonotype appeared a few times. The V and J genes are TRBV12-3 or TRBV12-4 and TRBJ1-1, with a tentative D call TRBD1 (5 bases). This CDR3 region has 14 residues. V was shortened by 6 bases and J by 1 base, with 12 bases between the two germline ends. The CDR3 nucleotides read TGTGCCAGCAGCCGGGTTCAGGGGAACACTGAAGCTTTCTTT. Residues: CASSRVQGNTEAFF.

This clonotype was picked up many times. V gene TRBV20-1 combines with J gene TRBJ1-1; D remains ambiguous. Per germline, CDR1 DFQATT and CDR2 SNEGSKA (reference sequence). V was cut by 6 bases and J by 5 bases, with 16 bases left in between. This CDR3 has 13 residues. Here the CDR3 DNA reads TGCAGTGCCGTCGGCGGGCAACGGACTGAAGCTTTCTTT. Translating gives CSAVGGQRTEAFF.

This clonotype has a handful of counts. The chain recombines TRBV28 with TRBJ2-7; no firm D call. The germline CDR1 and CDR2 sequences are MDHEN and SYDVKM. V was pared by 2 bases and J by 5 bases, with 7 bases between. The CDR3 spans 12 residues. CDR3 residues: CASSLGVDEQYF. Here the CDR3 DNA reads TGTGCCAGCAGTTTAGGAGTCGACGAGCAGTACTTC.